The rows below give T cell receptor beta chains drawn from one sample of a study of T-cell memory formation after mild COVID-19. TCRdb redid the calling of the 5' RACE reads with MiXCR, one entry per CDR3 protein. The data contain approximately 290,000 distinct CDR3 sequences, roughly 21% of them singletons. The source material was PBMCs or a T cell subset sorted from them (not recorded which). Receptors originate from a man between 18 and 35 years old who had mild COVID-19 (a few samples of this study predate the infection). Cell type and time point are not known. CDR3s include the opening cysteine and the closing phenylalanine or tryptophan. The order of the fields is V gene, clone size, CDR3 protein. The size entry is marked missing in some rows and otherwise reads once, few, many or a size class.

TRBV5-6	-	CASAPDSQETQYF
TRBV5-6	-	CASSLGLAANEQFF
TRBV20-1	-	CSAPPGTGLVAEAFF
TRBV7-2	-	CASSPTQGRNEQFF
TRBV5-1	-	CASSPWIGSEKLFF
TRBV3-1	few	CASSLVGEQPQHF
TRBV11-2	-	CASSLTSGTDNYGYTF
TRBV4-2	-	CASTAGPLGTEAFF
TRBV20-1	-	CSAIATNEKLFF
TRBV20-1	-	CSANLGRRYTF
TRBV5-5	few	CASSPRGNTDTQYF
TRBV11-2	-	CASSPGAFNYGYTF
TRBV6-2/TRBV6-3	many	CASSPTGGNQPQHF
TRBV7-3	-	CASSLGLAGDYEQYF
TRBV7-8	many	CASSFGSGYTF
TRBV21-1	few	CASRGQGPAKNIQYF
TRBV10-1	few	CASSEGTGAYNEQFF
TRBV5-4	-	CASSLRDSHRELFF
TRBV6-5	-	CASSYTLFPQRPNEQFF
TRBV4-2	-	CASSQDYRSSYEQYF
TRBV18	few	CASSRQSGQGRDGYTF
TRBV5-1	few	CASSFLGLPNEHEQFF
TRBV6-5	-	CASSPSWNNSPLHF
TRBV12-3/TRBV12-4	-	CASSPGDRGSKNIQYF
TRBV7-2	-	CASSLVPGRRTNTEAFF
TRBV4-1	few	CASSQDRGAEETQYF
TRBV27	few	CASSPRGQGATSGANVLTF
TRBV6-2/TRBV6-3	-	CASSSLAGGFVEQFF
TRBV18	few	CASSRIGGASTNEKLFF
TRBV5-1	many	CASSPGATETQYF
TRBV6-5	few	CASSSDTATNEKLFF
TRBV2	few	CASSDPLGQVRGMNTEAFF
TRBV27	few	CASSLSLPGPKRFETQYF
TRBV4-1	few	CASSQDVSEGPDTQYF
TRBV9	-	CASSARTGDGNTIYF
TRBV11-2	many	CASSFVRSSKHNEQFF
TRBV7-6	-	CASSHRRGVDYNEQFF